This TCR beta chain was observed in a study of T cell responses to AZD1222 COVID-19 vaccine. Across the study: Samples with a second dose at about 4 or about 12 weeks were pooled together.

Study-wide results and caveats: Repertoires in all cases were sampled only once the peak T cell response had passed. The CD4 TCRs associated with vaccination extended across spike and predominated at 160-218 and 743-854. Clonal diversity was possibly underestimated, and white British individuals and females predominated among donors.

Sequencing used immunoSEQ multiplex PCR; TCRdb keeps in-frame clones, though not all of them. The sample includes over 110,000 clones, over 85% of them seen just once. Concerning this clone itself: Its matching antigen is unknown.

The receptor was isolated from an adult in good health. The input for sequencing was peripheral blood, taken on day 0 of AZD1222 vaccination.

Written as DNA, the CDR3 is TGTGCCAGCAGCTTTGCGGGAGTTGAAACCGGGGAGCTGTTTTTT. Translated, it gives CASSFAGVETGELFF. The V gene is TRBV7-2, the J gene TRBJ2-2, with 7 nucleotides matching TRBD2. V lost 3 bases, J lost 5 bases, and 6 bases stayed unmatched. Germline CDR1 reads SGHTA; CDR2 reads FQGNSA. The CDR3 sequence is 15 residues long.